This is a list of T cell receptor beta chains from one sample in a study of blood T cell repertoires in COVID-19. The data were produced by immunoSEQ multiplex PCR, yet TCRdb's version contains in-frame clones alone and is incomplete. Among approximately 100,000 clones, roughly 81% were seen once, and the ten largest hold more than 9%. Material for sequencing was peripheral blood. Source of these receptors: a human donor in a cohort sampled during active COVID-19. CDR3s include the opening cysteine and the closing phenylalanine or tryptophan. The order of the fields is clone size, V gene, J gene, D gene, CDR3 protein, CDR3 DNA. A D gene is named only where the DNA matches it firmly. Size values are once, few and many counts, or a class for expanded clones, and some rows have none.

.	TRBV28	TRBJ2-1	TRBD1	CASRARTGSSYNEQFF	TGTGCCAGCAGAGCCCGGACAGGAAGCTCCTACAATGAGCAGTTCTTC
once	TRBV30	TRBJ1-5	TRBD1	CAFSQGRQPQHF	TGTGCCTTTTCACAGGGGAGGCAGCCCCAGCATTTT
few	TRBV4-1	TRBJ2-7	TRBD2	CASSQIFTSGGPKPYEQYF	TGCGCCAGCAGCCAAATTTTCACTAGCGGGGGCCCAAAACCCTACGAGCAGTACTTC
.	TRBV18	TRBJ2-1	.	CASSQSNNEQFF	TGTGCCAGCTCACAATCCAACAATGAGCAGTTCTTC
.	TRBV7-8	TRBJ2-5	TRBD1	CASSPGTVQETQYF	TGTGCCAGCAGCCCCGGGACAGTTCAAGAGACCCAGTACTTC
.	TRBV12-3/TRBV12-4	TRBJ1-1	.	CASSFGAEAFF	TGTGCCAGCAGTTTTGGGGCAGAAGCTTTCTTT
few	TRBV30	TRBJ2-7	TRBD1	CAWTGTGRAYEQYF	TGTGCCTGGACCGGGACAGGGAGAGCCTACGAGCAGTACTTC
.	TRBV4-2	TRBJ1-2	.	CASSQVAGRSYTF	TGTGCCAGCAGCCAAGTAGCGGGAAGAAGCTACACCTTC
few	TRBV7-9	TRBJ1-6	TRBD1	CASSPGDRGNSPLHF	TGTGCCAGCAGCCCGGGGGACAGGGGTAATTCACCCCTCCACTTT
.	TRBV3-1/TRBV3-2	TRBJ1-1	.	CASSRGGGLREAFF	TGTGCCAGCAGCCGAGGGGGGGGGCTCCGAGAAGCTTTCTTT
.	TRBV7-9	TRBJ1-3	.	CATIPQRGSSGNTIYF	TGTGCCACGATCCCCCAGCGGGGGAGCTCTGGAAACACCATATATTTT
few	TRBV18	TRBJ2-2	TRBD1	CASSPWTGSVSGELFF	TGTGCCAGCTCACCATGGACAGGGAGTGTCTCCGGGGAGCTGTTTTTT
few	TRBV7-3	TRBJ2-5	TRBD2	CASSPHLAGGQETQYF	TGTGCCAGCAGCCCCCACCTAGCGGGAGGGCAAGAGACCCAGTACTTC
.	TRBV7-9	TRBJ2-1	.	CASREVVATYNEQFF	TGTGCCAGCAGGGAGGTGGTGGCTACCTACAATGAGCAGTTCTTC
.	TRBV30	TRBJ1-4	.	CAWSSGVDEKLFF	TGTGCCTGGAGTTCGGGGGTGGATGAAAAACTGTTTTTT
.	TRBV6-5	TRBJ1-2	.	CASSYSYTNYGYTF	TGTGCCAGCAGTTACAGCTATACTAACTATGGCTACACCTTC
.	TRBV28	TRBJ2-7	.	CASSPLDSSYEQYF	TGTGCCAGCAGTCCCCTTGACAGCTCCTACGAGCAGTACTTC
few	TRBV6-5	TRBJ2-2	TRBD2	CATRPGGQGTGELFF	TGTGCCACCAGACCGGGGGGTCAGGGCACCGGGGAGCTGTTTTTT
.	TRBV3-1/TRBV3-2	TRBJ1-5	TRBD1	CASSRDRAQPQHF	TGTGCCAGCAGTCGGGACAGAGCTCAGCCCCAGCATTTT
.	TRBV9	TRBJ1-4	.	CASSAFPSATNEKLFF	TGTGCCAGCAGCGCCTTCCCTTCGGCAACTAATGAAAAACTGTTTTTT
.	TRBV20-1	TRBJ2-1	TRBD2	CSASVAGVLNEQFF	TGCAGTGCTAGTGTTGCGGGGGTATTAAATGAGCAGTTCTTC
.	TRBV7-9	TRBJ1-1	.	CASSLDPDSTEAFF	TGTGCCAGCAGCCTGGATCCTGACAGCACTGAAGCTTTCTTT
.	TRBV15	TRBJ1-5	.	CATSRDPGGNQPQHF	TGTGCCACCAGCAGAGATCCAGGGGGCAATCAGCCCCAGCATTTT
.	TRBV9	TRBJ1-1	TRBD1	CASTTGLNTEAFF	TGTGCCAGTACGACAGGGTTGAACACTGAAGCTTTCTTT
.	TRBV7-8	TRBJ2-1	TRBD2	CASSLGLGGRLYNEQFF	TGTGCCAGCAGCTTAGGTTTAGGCGGGAGGTTGTACAATGAGCAGTTCTTC
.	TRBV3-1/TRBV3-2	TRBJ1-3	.	CASSSRGALGNTIYF	TGTGCCAGCAGCTCCCGGGGAGCGCTTGGAAACACCATATATTTT